The present entry profiles one TCR beta chain with its context. The antigen it binds to is not known. No base-level quality is on record; no much larger clone is a single base apart. This specimen comes from a study of shared clonotypes between healthy human individuals (dated by TCRdb to 2018 to 2021). About the full investigation: A few men and two women, aged 18 to 49 years, made up the cohort. Libraries were prepared and TCR repertoires were sequenced by different laboratories using diverse techniques, in order to increase sequencing depth and limit assay-specific biases. Blood TCR repertoires of five healthy adults were deeply sequenced to estimate repertoire size and the extent of clonotype sharing between individuals. Each donor's leukapheresis produced roughly between roughly 0.85 and 10 billion PBMCs. For each donor, three plates each were used for CD4 naive and CD4 memory, two plates were used for CD8 naive, and one plate was used for CD8 memory. Summary of the overall study and its limitations: Sampling was restricted to blood, and TCR repertoires in tissues likely differ from the TCR repertoires found in blood. The small number of donors limited the genetic and exposure-history diversity represented. Compared with non-shared clonotypes, the clonotypes found in all four sorted-subset donors had higher generation probabilities. Approximately 4.8% of naive CD4, more than 3% of naive CD8, 2.3% of memory CD4, and approximately 0.4% of memory CD8 clonotypes were shared across a few donors. Pairwise subsampling led to the expectation that sequencing depth would affect the degree of clonotype sharing among donors. Rarefaction of sorted-subset datasets indicated incomplete sequencing despite the large sequencing depth. Naive subsets generally had larger estimated clonotype richness than memory subsets did.

The CDR3 runs 14 amino acids, cysteine and phenylalanine included. Here the CDR3 DNA is all that survives: 42 bases in frame from base 1. CDR1 and CDR2 are drawn from the germline V gene: MNHEY, SVGAGI. V lost 6 bases and J lost 4 bases; the stretch between them is 10 bases long. CD8 naive samples were CD45RO-negative cells positively selected for CCR7, giving a CD45RA+CCR7+ population that excluded TemRA cells. The donors were healthy, HIV-negative adults who had no recently reported acute infections or vaccinations. All donors were Caucasian adults living in Nashville, Tennessee, USA. Blood was collected by leukapheresis, and PBMCs were isolated by Ficoll-Histopaque density gradient centrifugation and then cryopreserved in liquid nitrogen vapor phase. Purity and quantity of every magnetically sorted T cell population were checked by analytical flow cytometry. Genomic DNA was isolated from each sorted fraction and quantified by UV absorbance on a Nanodrop 2000c.

Using the deep immunoSEQ assay, TCR CDR3 regions were amplified from genomic DNA by multiplex PCR. Extracted genomic DNA from each cell subset was spread evenly across all wells of several immunoSEQ 96-well plates, with each plate serving as a replicate. Each replicate PCR for sorted subsets received around 0.2 ug genomic DNA, equal to tens of thousands of T cell genomes. Purified libraries were quantified with a Qubit 3.0 fluorometer, sized on a Bioanalyzer 2100, and re-quantified with the KAPA Library Quantification kit. Every immunoSEQ 96-well plate was sequenced on a separate single-read 150-cycle Illumina NextSeq 550 flow cell. In the original analysis: The immunoSEQ output contained only junctional sequences without quality scores, so filtering could not match that applied to full-length reads. To assign V/J genes and CDR3, sequences were annotated against IMGT germline references using PyIR, a Python wrapper for IgBLAST v1.9. Any read was removed if the V/J assignment was weak (E-value above 1e-6), the CDR3 was missing, or the read contained stop codons, out-of-frame junctions, or ambiguous translated residues. A V3J clonotype was defined by an identical inferred V gene, J gene, and CDR3 amino acid sequence. The percentage overlap between two repertoires was calculated by dividing the number of shared unique clonotypes by the size of the smaller repertoire. Three approaches were used to assess repertoire richness: RTK rarefaction, the Chao1 estimator, and Recon v2.1 estimates of unobserved clonotypes. Generation probabilities for all TCRbeta clonotypes obtained by the gDNA method from a handful of donors were computed using OLGA. TCRdb limited this immuneACCESS table to in-frame rearrangements with V and J called. A share of clones is missing; checked studies link under half to unresolved V genes, and the rest is unexplained. The D gene and trimming were derived from the DNA, and the V and J assignments and clone size from that table. The sample table records millions of clones; approximately 95% of these occur just once. Together, the top ten hold 0.9% to 1.3% of the sample.

This sequence originates from a man between 18 and 29 years old in good health. Here the chain combines TRBV6-5 and TRBJ1-6; too little of a D gene remains to name it. The material sequenced was naive CD8+ T cells sorted from blood. Reading the label with the study, this specimen's cell subset or site is: CD45RA+CCR7+. Read as DNA, the sequence is TGTGCCAGCAGAGAGGACGGGTATAATTCACCCCTCCACTTT. It translates to CASREDGYNSPLHF.